Below, one T cell receptor beta chain is given with its context. The sample belongs to a study of blood T cell repertoires in COVID-19. Profiling relied on immunoSEQ multiplex PCR, and the TCRdb table lists in-frame clones only, not all of them. The sample lists fewer than 200,000 clones; over 80% were seen once. There are 13 residues in the CDR3. The V gene lost 6 bases and the J gene lost 14 bases, with 17 bases spanning the gap. Participant reports of clinical history set cohort assignment. V and J are TRBV12-3 or TRBV12-4 and TRBJ1-6, with D uncertain. The TCR sequence derives from a woman in her forties or fifties who had recovered from COVID-19. Sequencing was done on a sample of PBMCs or T cells enriched from blood (not recorded which). The CDR3 here is CASRVSVVPSLHF. The DNA for the CDR3 is TGTGCCAGCAGAGTCAGCGTGGTGCCGTCCCTCCACTTT.